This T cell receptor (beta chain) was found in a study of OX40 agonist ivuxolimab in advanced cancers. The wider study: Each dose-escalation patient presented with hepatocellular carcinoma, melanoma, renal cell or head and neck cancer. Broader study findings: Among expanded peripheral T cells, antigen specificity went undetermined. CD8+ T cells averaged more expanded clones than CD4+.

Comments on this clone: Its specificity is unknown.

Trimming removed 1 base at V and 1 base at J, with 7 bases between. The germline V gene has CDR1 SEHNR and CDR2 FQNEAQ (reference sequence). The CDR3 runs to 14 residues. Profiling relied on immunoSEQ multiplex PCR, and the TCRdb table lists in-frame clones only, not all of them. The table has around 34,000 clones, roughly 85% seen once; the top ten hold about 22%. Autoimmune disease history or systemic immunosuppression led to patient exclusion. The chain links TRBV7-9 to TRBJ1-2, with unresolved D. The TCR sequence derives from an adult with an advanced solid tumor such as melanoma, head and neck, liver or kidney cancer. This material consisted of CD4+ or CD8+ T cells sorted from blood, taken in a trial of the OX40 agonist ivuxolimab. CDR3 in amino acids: CASSLGTGNYGYTF. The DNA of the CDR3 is TGTGCCAGCAGCTTAGGTACTGGTAACTATGGCTACACCTTC.